Each of the 26 T cell receptor beta chains below was sequenced from the same sample in a study of blood T cell repertoires in COVID-19. Only in-frame clones appear in the TCRdb table, and some are missing; sequencing was by immunoSEQ multiplex PCR. This sample carries fewer than 250,000 clones, approximately 86% of them seen once, and the ten largest clones take 1.5% to 2%. The sequencing sample was made of peripheral blood. These receptors originate from an older woman who had recovered from COVID-19.

V usage is TRBV4-1 and J usage is TRBJ1-1, with D perhaps matching TRBD1 (5 bases). Trimming removed 1 base from V and 5 bases from J, with 14 bases in between. The CDR3 totals 15 residues. Germline V CDR1 and CDR2: MGHRA, YSYEKL. The CDR3 DNA reads as TGCGCCAGCAGCCAAGCTATCGGGGGGTATACTGAAGCTTTCTTT. It codes for CASSQAIGGYTEAFF.

This chain joins TRBV6-6 and TRBJ1-2, with D possibly TRBD1 on 6 matching bases. CDR3 length: 14 amino acids. Germline CDR1 and CDR2: MNHNY and SVGAGI (reference sequence). Trimming pared 0 bases from V and 8 bases from J, leaving 13 bases between. CDR3 sequence (DNA): TGTGCCAGCAGTTACTCACAGGGTCGTCCGGGCTACACCTTC. It yields the protein CASSYSQGRPGYTF.

The rearrangement joins TRBV18 to TRBJ1-5, with TRBD1 as a possible D gene (6 bases). V was trimmed by 3 bases and J by 3 bases, leaving 9 bases between them. Germline lookup yields CDR1 KGHSH and CDR2 LQKENI. The CDR3 contains 14 residues. The CDR3 reads CASSPGQPNQPQHF. CDR3 nucleotide sequence: TGTGCCAGCTCACCTGGACAGCCCAATCAGCCCCAGCATTTT.

The J gene is TRBJ2-3, the V gene TRBV6-4, with 7 nucleotides matching TRBD1. The germline CDR1 and CDR2 sequences are MRHNA and SNTAGT. V gave up 6 bases and J gave up 4 bases; unmatched junction bases: 4. This CDR3 comprises 13 residues. The CDR3 spells CASSDTGADTQYF. The DNA for the CDR3 is TGTGCCAGCAGCGACACAGGGGCAGATACGCAGTATTTT.

The chain employs TRBV14 and TRBJ1-4, with 7 bases lining up with TRBD1. V shed 1 base, J shed 7 bases, and the junction held 6 bases outside the gene matches. Germline CDR1 SGHDN, CDR2 FVKESK. The CDR3 is 15 residues long. The CDR3 loop is CASSQGWTGAEKLFF. In DNA form, the CDR3 reads TGTGCCAGCAGCCAAGGGTGGACAGGTGCTGAAAAACTGTTTTTT.

This clone was seen a handful of times. CDR3 DNA sequence: TGTGCCAGCAGCGCGGGACAGGGGCATGGATTTGGCGGCTACACCTTC. Protein product: CASSAGQGHGFGGYTF. The chain recombines TRBV7-8 with TRBJ1-2; 10 bases fit TRBD1. This CDR3 is 16 amino acids long. Germline lookup yields CDR1 SGHVS and CDR2 FQNEAQ. Losses at the gene ends were 5 bases for V and 8 bases for J; bases not matched to a gene: 14.

The V gene is TRBV3-1 (or the pseudogene TRBV3-2), the J gene TRBJ1-1; tentatively, D is TRBD1 (6 bases). Germline V gene data show CDR1 as LGHDT and CDR2 as YNNKEL (reference sequence). The CDR3 spans 15 residues. Trimming shortened V by 0 bases and J by 5 bases, and 13 bases separated the two germline ends. The CDR3 DNA reads as TGTGCCAGCAGCCAAGATTACCACAGGGCTACTGAAGCTTTCTTT. Translated: CASSQDYHRATEAFF.

A note on this clone: Other DNA sequences in this sample translate to the same CDR3. V and J are TRBV6-5 and TRBJ2-7; TRBD1 aligns across 7 bases. CDR3 length: 13 residues. V gave up 6 bases and J gave up 2 bases; unmatched junction bases: 4. Per germline, CDR1 MNHEY and CDR2 SVGAGI. As DNA, the CDR3 is TGTGCCAGCAGCCGGGACAGAGCCTACGAGCAGTACTTC. It encodes CASSRDRAYEQYF.

CDR3 sequence reads: CSVVTGGSETQYF. The CDR3 DNA reads TGCAGCGTAGTGACAGGGGGATCAGAGACCCAGTACTTC. The chain recombines TRBV29-1 with TRBJ2-5, with 9 nucleotides matching TRBD1. The germline V gene has CDR1 SQVTM and CDR2 ANQGSEA. This CDR3 is 13 amino acids long. J was trimmed by 4 bases and V by 6 bases; bases with no gene match: 6.

This clone occurred once. As DNA, the CDR3 is TGCGCCAGCAGCTTATCACAGGGGGCGCACAATGAGCAGTTCTTC. Its translation: CASSLSQGAHNEQFF. This chain connects TRBV5-1 to TRBJ2-1; TRBD1 matches at 9 bases. From germline, CDR1 is SGHRS and CDR2 YFSETQ. This CDR3 region has 15 residues. The J segment lost 5 bases and the V segment lost 2 bases, leaving 5 bases of the junction unmatched. The full variable domain, with the rest looked up from reference TRBV5-1 and TRBJ2-1, is KAGVTQTPRYLIKTRGQQVTLSCSPISGHRSVSWYQQTPGQGLQFLFEYFSETQRNKGNFPGRFSGRQFSNSRSEMNVSTLELGDSALYLCASSLSQGAHNEQFFGPGTRLTVL.

This CDR3 reads CASSYSDRGYGYTF. CDR3 in DNA: TGTGCCAGCAGTTATTCGGACAGGGGTTATGGCTACACCTTC. The rearrangement uses TRBV6-2 or TRBV6-3 and TRBJ1-2; TRBD1 matches at 9 bases. In germline, CDR1 is MNHEY, CDR2 SVGEGT. The CDR3 runs 14 residues. The V and J ends lost 3 bases and 5 bases, in that order; junction bases with no gene match: 4.

The J gene is TRBJ2-7, the V gene TRBV14; TRBD2 might be the D (6 bases). The V gene's germline CDR1 is SGHDN and CDR2 FVKESK. Trimming stripped 1 base from V and 3 bases from J, with 13 bases between. CDR3 size: 15 residues. The CDR3 nucleotides read TGTGCCAGCAGCCAAGCGGGGACGGGGGTCTACGAGCAGTACTTC. As protein: CASSQAGTGVYEQYF.

The chain has TRBV6-5 and TRBJ1-1; 8 positions agree with TRBD1. Looked up from germline, CDR1 is MNHEY and CDR2 is SVGAGI. V shed 7 bases and J 4 bases; nucleotides not matched to a gene: 8. This CDR3 is built from 14 residues. CDR3 nucleotides: TGTGCCAGCACCCGTGCAGGGGGCAGCACTGAAGCTTTCTTT. Residues: CASTRAGGSTEAFF.

The chain has TRBV28 and TRBJ1-2; no clear D gene. The CDR3 sequence is 18 residues long. V dropped 1 base and J dropped 4 bases, with 22 bases sitting between them. Germline CDR1 and CDR2: MDHEN and SYDVKM. The CDR3 DNA reads TGTGCCAGCAGTTTATCGTACGTAGCCCTTCCCTCATCCTATGGCTACACCTTC. As protein: CASSLSYVALPSSYGYTF.

J is TRBJ2-5 and V is TRBV6-1; 13 bases align to TRBD2. This CDR3 contains 19 residues. Losses at the gene ends were 4 bases for V and 0 bases for J; bases not matched to a gene: 11. Germline V gene data show CDR1 as MNHNS and CDR2 as SASEGT. CDR3 bases: TGTGCCAGCAGTGGGGCGTTGACTAGCGGGGGGCAGTACCAAGAGACCCAGTACTTC. It yields the protein CASSGALTSGGQYQETQYF.

This sequence joins TRBV4-3 and TRBJ2-1; 12 bases are shared with TRBD2. Trimming took 2 bases from V and 4 from J; bases not matched to a gene: 18. Germline V gene sequence: CDR1 LGHNA, CDR2 YSLEER. The CDR3 covers 21 residues. The CDR3 DNA sequence: TGCGCCAGCAGCCAACACCCCGGACTAGCGGGGACGCGTGGGGGGTACAATGAGCAGTTCTTC. It codes for CASSQHPGLAGTRGGYNEQFF.

This sequence joins TRBV3-1 (or the pseudogene TRBV3-2) and TRBJ2-7; D not certain. This CDR3 spans 17 amino acids. Germline CDR1 and CDR2: LGHDT and YNNKEL (reference sequence). V gave up 0 bases and J gave up 0 bases, with 15 bases separating them. The CDR3 DNA reads as TGTGCCAGCAGCCAAGATCCAAAGCGTAGGAGCTCCTACGAGCAGTACTTC. Its protein product is CASSQDPKRRSSYEQYF.

The chain uses TRBV9 and TRBJ1-2; tentative D call: TRBD1 (5 bases). V lost 3 bases, J lost 7 bases, and 10 bases lay in between. The CDR3 covers 12 residues. Per the germline V gene, CDR1 is SGDLS and CDR2 is YYNGEE. The CDR3 region has the DNA TGTGCCAGCAGCGCTCCTACAGGTGGCTACACCTTC. Its translation: CASSAPTGGYTF.

The gene calls are TRBV27 and TRBJ2-7, with unresolved D. Trimming pared 3 bases from V and 1 base from J, leaving 10 bases between. Germline values: CDR1 MNHEY, CDR2 SMNVEV (reference sequence). CDR3 length equals 14 residues. The CDR3 loop reads CASSFLGLSYEQYF. CDR3 in DNA: TGTGCCAGCAGTTTCCTCGGTTTGTCCTACGAGCAGTACTTC.

The chain employs TRBV29-1 and TRBJ2-1; 9 bases match TRBD2. This CDR3 contains 15 residues. Germline V lookup: CDR1 SQVTM, CDR2 ANQGSEA. V gave up 7 bases and J gave up 7 bases; unmatched junction bases: 14. CDR3 DNA sequence: TGCAGCGCCTACGCGAGCGGGGGGCCGTGGAATGAGCAGTTCTTC. Translating gives CSAYASGGPWNEQFF.

The rearrangement joins TRBV6-5 to TRBJ2-2; 7 positions agree with TRBD1. The J segment lost 0 bases and the V segment lost 6 bases, leaving 4 bases of the junction unmatched. CDR3 length: 15 amino acids. Looked up from germline, CDR1 is MNHEY and CDR2 is SVGAGI. DNA of the CDR3: TGTGCCAGCAGGTTTGGGACAGCGAACACCGGGGAGCTGTTTTTT. This codes for CASRFGTANTGELFF.

This clone was seen only once. The genes are TRBV7-2 and TRBJ1-3, with D unclear. V shed 1 base and J shed 0 bases, with 7 bases lying between them. In germline, CDR1 is SGHTA, CDR2 FQGNSA. The CDR3 loop spans 15 amino acids. CDR3 coding DNA: TGTGCCAGCAGCTTAGAAAGTAGCTCTGGAAACACCATATATTTT. Amino acids: CASSLESSSGNTIYF.

V and J are TRBV29-1 and TRBJ1-4; tentatively, D is TRBD1 (5 bases). The CDR3 is made up of 13 amino acids. Germline V gene sequence: CDR1 SQVTM, CDR2 ANQGSEA. Trimming took 6 bases from V and 7 from J, leaving 15 bases between them. The DNA for the CDR3 is TGCAGCGTAGCGGGGCTAGGGGTTGAAAAACTGTTTTTT. Its translation is CSVAGLGVEKLFF.

The V gene is TRBV6-2 or TRBV6-3, the J gene TRBJ1-2; TRBD1 agrees at 8 bases. The CDR3 has 16 residues. J was trimmed by 4 bases and V by 5 bases; bases with no gene match: 12. Germline CDR1 is MNHEY and CDR2 is SVGEGT. The CDR3, as DNA: TGTGCCAGCAGTCCAATACAGGGGGGAATAATCTATGGCTACACCTTC. Its protein product is CASSPIQGGIIYGYTF.

The V and J genes are TRBV2 and TRBJ1-2, with 7 bases lining up with TRBD1. Trimming removed 5 bases from V and 2 bases from J; junction bases left unmatched: 5. The CDR3 has 14 residues. The germline CDR1 and CDR2 sequences are SNHLY and FYNNEI. Here the CDR3 reads CASSRQGRNYGYTF. CDR3 sequence (DNA): TGTGCCAGCAGTCGACAGGGTAGGAACTATGGCTACACCTTC.

This clone was observed a handful of times. The chain joins TRBV28 to TRBJ1-1; possible D gene TRBD1, 6 bases. V shed 7 bases and J shed 4 bases, with 13 bases lying between them. CDR3 length: 13 residues. Germline V lookup: CDR1 MDHEN, CDR2 SYDVKM. CDR3 sequence (DNA): TGTGCCAGCACCTCAGGGGTGATCACTGAAGCTTTCTTT. This encodes CASTSGVITEAFF.